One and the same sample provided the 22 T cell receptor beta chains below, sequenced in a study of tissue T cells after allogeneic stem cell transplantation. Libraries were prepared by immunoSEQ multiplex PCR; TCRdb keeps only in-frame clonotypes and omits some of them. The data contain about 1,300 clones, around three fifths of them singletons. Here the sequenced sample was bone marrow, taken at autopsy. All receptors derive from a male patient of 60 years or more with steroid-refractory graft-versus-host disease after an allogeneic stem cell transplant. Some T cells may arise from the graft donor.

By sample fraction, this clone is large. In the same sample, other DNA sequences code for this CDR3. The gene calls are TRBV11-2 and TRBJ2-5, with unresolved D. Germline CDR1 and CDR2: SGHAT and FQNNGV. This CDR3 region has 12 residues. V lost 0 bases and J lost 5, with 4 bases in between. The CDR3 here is CASSLESETQYF. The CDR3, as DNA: TGTGCCAGCAGCTTAGAGTCCGAGACCCAGTACTTC.

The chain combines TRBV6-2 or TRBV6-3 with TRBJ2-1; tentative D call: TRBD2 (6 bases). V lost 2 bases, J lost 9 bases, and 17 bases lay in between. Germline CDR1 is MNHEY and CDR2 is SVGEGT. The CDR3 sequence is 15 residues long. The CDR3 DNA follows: TGTGCCAGCAGTTACGAGCGGGCGGTTCGAGGTGAGCAGTTCTTC. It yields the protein CASSYERAVRGEQFF.

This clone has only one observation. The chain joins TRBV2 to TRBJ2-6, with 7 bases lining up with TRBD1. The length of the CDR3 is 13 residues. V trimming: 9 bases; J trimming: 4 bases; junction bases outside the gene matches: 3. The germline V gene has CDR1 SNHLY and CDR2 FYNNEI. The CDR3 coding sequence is TGTGCCAGGACAGGGTCGGGGGCCAACGTCCTGACTTTC. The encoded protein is CARTGSGANVLTF.

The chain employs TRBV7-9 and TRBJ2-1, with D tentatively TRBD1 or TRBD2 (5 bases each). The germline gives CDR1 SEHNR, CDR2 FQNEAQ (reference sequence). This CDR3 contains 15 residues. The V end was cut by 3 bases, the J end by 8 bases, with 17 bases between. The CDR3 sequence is CASSFSSGPSYEQFF. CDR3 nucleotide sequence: TGTGCCAGCAGCTTCTCGTCAGGGCCTAGCTATGAGCAGTTCTTC.

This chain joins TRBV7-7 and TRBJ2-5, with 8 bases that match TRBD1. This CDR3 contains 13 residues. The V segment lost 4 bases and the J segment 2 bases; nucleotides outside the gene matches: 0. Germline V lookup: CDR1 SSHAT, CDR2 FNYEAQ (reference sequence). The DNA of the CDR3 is TGTGCCAGCAGCTGGGACAGGCAAGAGACCCAGTACTTC. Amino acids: CASSWDRQETQYF.

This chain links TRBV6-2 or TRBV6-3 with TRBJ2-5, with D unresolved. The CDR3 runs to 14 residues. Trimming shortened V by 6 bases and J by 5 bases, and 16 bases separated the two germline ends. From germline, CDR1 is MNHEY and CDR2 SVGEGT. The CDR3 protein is CASSPALASETQYF. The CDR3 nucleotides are TGTGCCAGCAGCCCCGCTTTAGCCTCCGAGACCCAGTACTTC.

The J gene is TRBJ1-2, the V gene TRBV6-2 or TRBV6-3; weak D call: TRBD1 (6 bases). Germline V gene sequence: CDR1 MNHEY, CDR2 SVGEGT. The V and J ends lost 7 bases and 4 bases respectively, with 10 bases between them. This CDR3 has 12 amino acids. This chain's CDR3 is CASTPTGYGYTF. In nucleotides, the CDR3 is TGTGCCAGCACCCCGACAGGCTATGGCTACACCTTC.

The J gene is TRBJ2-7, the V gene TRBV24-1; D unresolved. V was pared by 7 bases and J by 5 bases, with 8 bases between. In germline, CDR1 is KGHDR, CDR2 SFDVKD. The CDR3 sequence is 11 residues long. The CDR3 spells CATSDGDEQYF. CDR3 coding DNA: TGTGCCACCAGCGATGGCGACGAGCAGTACTTC.

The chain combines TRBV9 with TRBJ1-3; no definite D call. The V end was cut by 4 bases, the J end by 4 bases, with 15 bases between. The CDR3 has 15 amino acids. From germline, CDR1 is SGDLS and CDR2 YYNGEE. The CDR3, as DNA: TGTGCCAGCAGCCCCCGGAGCCTGGGGGGAAACACCATATATTTT. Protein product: CASSPRSLGGNTIYF.

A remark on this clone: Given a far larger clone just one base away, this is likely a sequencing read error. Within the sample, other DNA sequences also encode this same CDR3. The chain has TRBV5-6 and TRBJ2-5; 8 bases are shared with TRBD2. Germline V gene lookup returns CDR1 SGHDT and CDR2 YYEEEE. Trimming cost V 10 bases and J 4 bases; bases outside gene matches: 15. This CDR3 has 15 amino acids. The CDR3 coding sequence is TGTGCCCGCCGCTGGGTGGCCGGGGGGGGAGAGACCCAGTACTTC. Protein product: CARRWVAGGGETQYF.

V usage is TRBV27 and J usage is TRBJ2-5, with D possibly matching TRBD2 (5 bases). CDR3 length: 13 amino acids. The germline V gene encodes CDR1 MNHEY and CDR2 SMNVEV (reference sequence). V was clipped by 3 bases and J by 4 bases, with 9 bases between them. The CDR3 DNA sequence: TGTGCCAGCAGTTTCGCTAGCTTAGAGACCCAGTACTTC. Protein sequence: CASSFASLETQYF.

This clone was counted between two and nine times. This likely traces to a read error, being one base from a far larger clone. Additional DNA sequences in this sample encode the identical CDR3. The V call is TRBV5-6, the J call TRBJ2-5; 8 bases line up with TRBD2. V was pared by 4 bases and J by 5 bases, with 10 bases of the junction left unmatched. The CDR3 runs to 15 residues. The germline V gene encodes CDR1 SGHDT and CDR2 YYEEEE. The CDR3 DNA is TGTGCCAGCAGCGTGGGGGCCGGGGGGGGCGAGACCCAGTACTTC. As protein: CASSVGAGGGETQYF.

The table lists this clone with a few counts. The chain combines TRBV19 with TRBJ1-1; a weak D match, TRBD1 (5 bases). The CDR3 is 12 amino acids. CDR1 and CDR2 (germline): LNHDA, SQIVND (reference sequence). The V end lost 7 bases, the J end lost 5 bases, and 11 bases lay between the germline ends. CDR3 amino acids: CASTPGGTEAFF. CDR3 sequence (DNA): TGTGCCAGTACCCCCGGGGGTACTGAAGCTTTCTTT. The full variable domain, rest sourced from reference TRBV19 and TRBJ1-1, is DGGITQSPKYLFRKEGQNVTLSCEQNLNHDAMYWYRQDPGQGLRLIYYSQIVNDFQKGDIAEGYSVSREKKESFPLTVTSAQKNPTAFYLCASTPGGTEAFFGQGTRLTVV.

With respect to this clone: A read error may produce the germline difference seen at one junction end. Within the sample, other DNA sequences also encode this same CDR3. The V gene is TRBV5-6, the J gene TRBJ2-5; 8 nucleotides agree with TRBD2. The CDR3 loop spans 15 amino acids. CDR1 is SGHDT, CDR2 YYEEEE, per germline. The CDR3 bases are TGCGCCTGCAGCTGGGGGGCCGGGGGGGGAGAGACCCAGTACTTC. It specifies CACSWGAGGGETQYF.

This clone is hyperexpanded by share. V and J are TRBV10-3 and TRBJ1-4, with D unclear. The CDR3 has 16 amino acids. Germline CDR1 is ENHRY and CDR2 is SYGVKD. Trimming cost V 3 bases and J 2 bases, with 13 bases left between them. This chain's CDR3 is CAISDESWATNEKLFF. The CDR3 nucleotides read TGTGCCATCAGTGACGAGTCCTGGGCGACTAATGAAAAACTGTTTTTT.

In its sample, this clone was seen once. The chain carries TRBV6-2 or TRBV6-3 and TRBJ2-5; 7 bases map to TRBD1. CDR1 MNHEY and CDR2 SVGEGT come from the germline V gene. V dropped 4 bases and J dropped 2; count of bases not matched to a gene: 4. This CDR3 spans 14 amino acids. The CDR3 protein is CASSSWDSQETQYF. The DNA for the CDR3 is TGTGCCAGCAGTTCTTGGGACAGTCAAGAGACCCAGTACTTC.

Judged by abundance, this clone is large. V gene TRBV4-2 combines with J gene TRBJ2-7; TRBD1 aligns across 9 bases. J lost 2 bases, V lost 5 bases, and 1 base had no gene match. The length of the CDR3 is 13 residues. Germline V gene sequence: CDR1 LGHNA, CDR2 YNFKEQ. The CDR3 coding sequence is TGTGCCAGCAGCGGACAGGGGCCCTACGAGCAGTACTTC. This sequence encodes CASSGQGPYEQYF.

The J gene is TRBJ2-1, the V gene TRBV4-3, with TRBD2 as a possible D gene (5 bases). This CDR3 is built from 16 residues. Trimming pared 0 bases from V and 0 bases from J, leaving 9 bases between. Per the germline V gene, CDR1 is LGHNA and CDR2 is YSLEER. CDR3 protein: CASSQDAGSSYNEQFF. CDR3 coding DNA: TGCGCCAGCAGCCAAGATGCGGGTAGCTCCTACAATGAGCAGTTCTTC.

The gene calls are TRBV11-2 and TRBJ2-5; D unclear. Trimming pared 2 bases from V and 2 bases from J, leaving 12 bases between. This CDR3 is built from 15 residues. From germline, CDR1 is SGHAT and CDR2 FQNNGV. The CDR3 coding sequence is TGTGCCAGCAGCTTACGAGTTTCCAAGCAAGAGACCCAGTACTTC. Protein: CASSLRVSKQETQYF.

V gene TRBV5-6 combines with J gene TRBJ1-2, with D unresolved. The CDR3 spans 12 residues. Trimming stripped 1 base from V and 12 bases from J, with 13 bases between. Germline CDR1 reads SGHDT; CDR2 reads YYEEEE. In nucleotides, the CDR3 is TGTGCCAGCAGCTTGTTGACCGGCCAGCACACCTTC. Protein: CASSLLTGQHTF.

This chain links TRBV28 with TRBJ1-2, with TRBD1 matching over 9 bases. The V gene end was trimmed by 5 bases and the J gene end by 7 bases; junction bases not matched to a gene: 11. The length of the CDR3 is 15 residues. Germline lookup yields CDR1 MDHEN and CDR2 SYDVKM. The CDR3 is CASSPPGDRVTGYTF. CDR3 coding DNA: TGTGCCAGCAGTCCACCGGGGGACAGGGTTACTGGCTACACCTTC.

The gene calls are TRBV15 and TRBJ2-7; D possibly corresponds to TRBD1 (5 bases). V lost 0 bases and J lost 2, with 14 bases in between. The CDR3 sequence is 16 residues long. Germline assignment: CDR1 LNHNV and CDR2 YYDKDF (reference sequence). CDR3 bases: TGTGCCACCAGCAGAGATCCGAGACAGTACCCCTACGAGCAGTACTTC. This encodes CATSRDPRQYPYEQYF.